Listed here are 7 T cell receptor beta chains from one sample, sequenced in a study of type 1 and type 2 diabetes patients (TCRdb year 2016). Data came from an Illumina MiSeq. Genomic DNA from sorted T cell subsets was used as template for TCRbeta CDR3 amplification. The TCRbeta CDR3 region was amplified by multiplex PCR using 30 forward and 13 reverse primers. TCRdb passed the public sequencing reads through fastp at Q25 and MiXCR, retaining productive beta sequences. Rows are unified per CDR3 protein, each entry keeping the most common DNA and genes. The sample table holds about 290,000 distinct CDR3 sequences, of which around 50% were seen once. The ten largest clones represent roughly 15% of the sample. The sequenced sample was peripheral blood mononuclear cells (PBMCs). These receptors all stem from a man younger than 35 with type 2 diabetes.

This clonotype came up a few times. The V gene is TRBV4-2, the J gene TRBJ1-6, with 7 bases lining up with TRBD1. Germline V gene data show CDR1 as LGHNA and CDR2 as YNFKEQ. Trimming removed 1 base from V and 9 bases from J; junction bases left unmatched: 9. The CDR3 length is 16 residues. CDR3 nucleotide sequence: TGTGCCAGCAGCCAAGTCCAAGGGACAGAGGGTTCACCCCTCCACTTT. This encodes CASSQVQGTEGSPLHF.

This chain joins TRBV7-9 and TRBJ1-4; possibly TRBD1 for D (5 bases). Trimming left V 4 bases short and J 1 base short, with 19 bases between. This CDR3 region has 18 residues. Germline V lookup: CDR1 SEHNR, CDR2 FQNEAQ (reference sequence). This CDR3 is CASSSRWARGETNEKLFF. The CDR3 bases are TGTGCCAGCAGCTCCCGGTGGGCCCGGGGGGAAACTAATGAAAAACTGTTTTTT.

The chain employs TRBV6-6 and TRBJ1-4, with D unclear. V was pared by 2 bases and J by 4 bases, with 11 bases between. This CDR3 region has 15 residues. CDR1 and CDR2 from the germline V gene are MNHNY and SVGAGI (reference sequence). The DNA for the CDR3 is TGTGCCAGCAGTTACGTAGGCCAGGATAATGAAAAACTGTTTTTT. Its protein product is CASSYVGQDNEKLFF.

The chain employs TRBV4-1 and TRBJ1-2; 7 bases align to TRBD1. Germline-derived CDR1 and CDR2 are MGHRA and YSYEKL. The CDR3 has 13 amino acids. V lost 5 bases and J lost 4; bases outside the gene matches: 4. The CDR3 coding sequence is TGCGCCAGCAGCGAGACAGGGTCCTATGGCTACACCTTC. This gives the protein CASSETGSYGYTF.

The chain recombines TRBV7-3 with TRBJ1-1, with a weak D call TRBD1 (6 bases). The CDR3 extends over 13 amino acids. The V end was cut by 0 bases, the J end by 8 bases, with 10 bases between. Germline loops: CDR1 SGHTA, CDR2 FQGTGA. This CDR3 is CASSLTGGAEAFF. The CDR3 coding sequence is TGTGCCAGCAGCTTAACGGGGGGGGCAGAAGCTTTCTTT.

This clonotype was picked up one time. This chain uses TRBV7-6 with TRBJ2-1; D is perhaps TRBD2 (6 bases). The length of the CDR3 is 11 residues. Per the germline V gene, CDR1 is SGHVS and CDR2 is FNYEAQ. V was clipped by 6 bases and J by 9 bases, with 9 bases between them. CDR3 bases: TGTGCCAGCAGACCCGGGGGTGAGCAGTTCTTC. Translated, it gives CASRPGGEQFF.

The chain joins TRBV20-1 to TRBJ2-2; D ambiguous. The CDR3 contains 15 residues. V was pared by 0 bases and J by 7 bases, with 15 bases between. CDR1 is DFQATT and CDR2 is SNEGSKA in the germline V gene (reference sequence). The CDR3 sequence is CSARDASIGVGELFF. Here the CDR3 DNA reads TGCAGTGCTAGAGACGCCTCTATCGGAGTCGGGGAGCTGTTTTTT.